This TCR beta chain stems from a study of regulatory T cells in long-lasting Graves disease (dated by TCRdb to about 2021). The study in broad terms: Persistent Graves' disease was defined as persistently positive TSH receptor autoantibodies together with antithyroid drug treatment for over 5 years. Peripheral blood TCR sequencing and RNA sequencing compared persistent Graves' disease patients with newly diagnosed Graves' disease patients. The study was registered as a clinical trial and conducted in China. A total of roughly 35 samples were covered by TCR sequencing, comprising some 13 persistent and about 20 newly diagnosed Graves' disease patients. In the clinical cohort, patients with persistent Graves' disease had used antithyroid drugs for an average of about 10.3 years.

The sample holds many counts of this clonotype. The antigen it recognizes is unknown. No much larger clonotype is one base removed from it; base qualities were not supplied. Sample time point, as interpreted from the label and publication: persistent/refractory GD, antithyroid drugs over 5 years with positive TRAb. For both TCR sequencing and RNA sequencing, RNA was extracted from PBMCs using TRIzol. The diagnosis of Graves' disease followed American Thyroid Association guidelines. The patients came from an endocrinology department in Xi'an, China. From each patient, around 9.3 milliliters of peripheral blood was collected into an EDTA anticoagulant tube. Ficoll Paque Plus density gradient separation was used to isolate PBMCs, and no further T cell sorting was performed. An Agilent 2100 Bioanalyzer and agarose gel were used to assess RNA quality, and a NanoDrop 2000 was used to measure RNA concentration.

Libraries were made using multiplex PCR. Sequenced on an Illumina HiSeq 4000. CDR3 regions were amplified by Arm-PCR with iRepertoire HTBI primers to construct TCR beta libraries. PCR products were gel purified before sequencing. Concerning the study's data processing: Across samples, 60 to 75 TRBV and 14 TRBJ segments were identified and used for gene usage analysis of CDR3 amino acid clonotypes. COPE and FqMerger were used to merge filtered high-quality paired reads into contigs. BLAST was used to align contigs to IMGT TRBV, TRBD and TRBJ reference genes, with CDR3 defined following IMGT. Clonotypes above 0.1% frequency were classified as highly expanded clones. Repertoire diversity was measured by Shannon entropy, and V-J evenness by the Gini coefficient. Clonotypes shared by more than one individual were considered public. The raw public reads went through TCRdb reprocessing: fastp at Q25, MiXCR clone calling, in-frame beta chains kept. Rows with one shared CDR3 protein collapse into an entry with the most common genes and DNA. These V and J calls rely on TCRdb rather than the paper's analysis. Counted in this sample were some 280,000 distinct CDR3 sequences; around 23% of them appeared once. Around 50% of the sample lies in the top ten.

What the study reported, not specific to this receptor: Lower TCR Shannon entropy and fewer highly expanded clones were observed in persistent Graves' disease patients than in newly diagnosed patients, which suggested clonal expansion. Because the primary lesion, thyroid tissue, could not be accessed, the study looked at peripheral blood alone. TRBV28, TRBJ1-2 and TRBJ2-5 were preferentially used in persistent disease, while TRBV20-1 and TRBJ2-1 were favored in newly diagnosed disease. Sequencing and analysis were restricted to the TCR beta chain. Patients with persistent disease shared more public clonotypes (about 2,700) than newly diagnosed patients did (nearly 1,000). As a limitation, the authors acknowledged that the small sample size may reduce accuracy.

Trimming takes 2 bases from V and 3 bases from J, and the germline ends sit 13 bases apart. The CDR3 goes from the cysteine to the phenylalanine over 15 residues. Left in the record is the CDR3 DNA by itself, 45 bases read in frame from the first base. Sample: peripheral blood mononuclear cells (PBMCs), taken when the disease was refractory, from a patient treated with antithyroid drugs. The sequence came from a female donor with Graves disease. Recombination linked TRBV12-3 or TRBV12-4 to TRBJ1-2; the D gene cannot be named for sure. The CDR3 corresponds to CASSLLLGMDYGYTF. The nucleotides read TGTGCCAGCAGTTTACTCCTGGGGATGGACTATGGCTACACCTTC.